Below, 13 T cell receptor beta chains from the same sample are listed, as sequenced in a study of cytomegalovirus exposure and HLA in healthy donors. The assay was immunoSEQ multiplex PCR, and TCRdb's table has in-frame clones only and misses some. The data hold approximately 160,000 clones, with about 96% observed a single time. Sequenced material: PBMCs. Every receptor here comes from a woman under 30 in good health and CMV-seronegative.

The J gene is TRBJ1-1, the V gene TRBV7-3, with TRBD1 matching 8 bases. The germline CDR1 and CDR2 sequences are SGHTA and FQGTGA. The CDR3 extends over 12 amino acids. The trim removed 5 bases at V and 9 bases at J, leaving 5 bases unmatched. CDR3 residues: CASSTGTGKAFF. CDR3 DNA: TGTGCCAGCAGCACTGGGACAGGAAAAGCTTTCTTT.

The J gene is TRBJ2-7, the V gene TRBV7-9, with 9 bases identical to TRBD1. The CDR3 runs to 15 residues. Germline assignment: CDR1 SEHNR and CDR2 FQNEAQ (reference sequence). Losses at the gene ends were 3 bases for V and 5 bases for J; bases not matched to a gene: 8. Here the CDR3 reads CASSFSGTGSHEQYF. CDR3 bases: TGTGCCAGCAGCTTCTCCGGGACAGGGTCTCACGAGCAGTACTTC.

CDR3 in amino acids: CASSVEGGRGNSPLHF. DNA for the CDR3: TGTGCCAGCAGCGTAGAAGGGGGTAGGGGAAATTCACCCCTCCACTTT. The chain combines TRBV9 with TRBJ1-6; maybe TRBD1 (6 bases). Deletions cut 0 bases from V and 7 bases from J, with 14 bases between. CDR1 is SGDLS, CDR2 YYNGEE, per germline. The CDR3 consists of 16 residues.

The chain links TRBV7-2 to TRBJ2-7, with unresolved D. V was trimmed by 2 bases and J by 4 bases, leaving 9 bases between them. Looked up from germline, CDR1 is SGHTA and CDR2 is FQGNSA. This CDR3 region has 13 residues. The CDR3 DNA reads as TGTGCCAGCAGCTTATCCCCCGGGTACGAGCAGTACTTC. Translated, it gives CASSLSPGYEQYF.

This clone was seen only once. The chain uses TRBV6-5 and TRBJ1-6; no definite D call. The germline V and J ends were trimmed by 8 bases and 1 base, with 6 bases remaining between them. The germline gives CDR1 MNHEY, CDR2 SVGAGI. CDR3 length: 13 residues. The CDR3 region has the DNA TGTGCCAGCTATCGGTCCTATAATTCACCCCTCCACTTT. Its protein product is CASYRSYNSPLHF.

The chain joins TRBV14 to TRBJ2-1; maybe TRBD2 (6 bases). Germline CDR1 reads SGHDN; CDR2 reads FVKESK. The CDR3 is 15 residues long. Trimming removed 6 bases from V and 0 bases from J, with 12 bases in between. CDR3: CASSYRGSSYNEQFF. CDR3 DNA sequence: TGTGCCAGCAGTTACCGGGGGAGCTCCTACAATGAGCAGTTCTTC.

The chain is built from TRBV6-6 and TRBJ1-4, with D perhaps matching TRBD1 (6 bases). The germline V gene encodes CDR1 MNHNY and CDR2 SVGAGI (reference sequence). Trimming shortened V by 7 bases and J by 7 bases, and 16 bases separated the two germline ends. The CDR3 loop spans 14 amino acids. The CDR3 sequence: CASKRHREFEKLFF. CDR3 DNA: TGTGCCAGCAAACGACACAGGGAATTTGAAAAACTGTTTTTT.

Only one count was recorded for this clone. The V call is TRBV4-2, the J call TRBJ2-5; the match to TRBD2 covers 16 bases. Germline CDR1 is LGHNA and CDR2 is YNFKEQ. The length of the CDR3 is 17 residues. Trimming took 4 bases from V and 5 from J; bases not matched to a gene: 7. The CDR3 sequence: CASSLRGTSGGDETQYF. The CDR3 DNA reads TGTGCCAGCAGCCTCCGAGGGACTAGCGGGGGGGATGAGACCCAGTACTTC.

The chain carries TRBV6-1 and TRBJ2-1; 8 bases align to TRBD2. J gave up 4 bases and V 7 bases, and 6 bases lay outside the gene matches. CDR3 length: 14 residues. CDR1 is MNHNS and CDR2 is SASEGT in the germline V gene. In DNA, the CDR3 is TGTGCCAGCACTCCGGGGGGGCCATACAATGAGCAGTTCTTC. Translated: CASTPGGPYNEQFF.

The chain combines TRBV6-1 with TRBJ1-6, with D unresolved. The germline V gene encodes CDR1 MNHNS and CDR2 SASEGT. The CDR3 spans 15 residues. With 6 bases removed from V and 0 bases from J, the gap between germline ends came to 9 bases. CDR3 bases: TGTGCCAGCAGCCGAGTAAGCTCCTATAATTCACCCCTCCACTTT. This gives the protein CASSRVSSYNSPLHF.

CDR3 nucleotides: TGTGCCACCAGCAGAGATAGAGCCACGGATTTTGAGGGTCAGCCCCAGCATTTT. It specifies CATSRDRATDFEGQPQHF. The chain has TRBV15 and TRBJ1-5; D call uncertain. The CDR3 is 18 residues long. The germline V and J ends were trimmed by 0 bases and 6 bases, with 21 bases remaining between them. CDR1 is LNHNV and CDR2 is YYDKDF in the germline V gene (reference sequence).

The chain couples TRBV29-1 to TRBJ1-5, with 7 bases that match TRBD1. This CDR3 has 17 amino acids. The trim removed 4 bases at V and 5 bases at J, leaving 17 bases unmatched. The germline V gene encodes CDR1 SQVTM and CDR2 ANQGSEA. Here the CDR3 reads CSVVPPQGGRAYQPQHF. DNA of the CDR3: TGCAGCGTTGTGCCCCCCCAGGGGGGTAGGGCCTATCAGCCCCAGCATTTT.

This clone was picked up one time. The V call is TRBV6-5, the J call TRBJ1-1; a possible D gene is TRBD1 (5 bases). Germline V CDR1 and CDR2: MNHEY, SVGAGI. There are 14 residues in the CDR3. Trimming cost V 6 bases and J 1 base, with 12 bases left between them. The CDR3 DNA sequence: TGTGCCAGCAGCGTCGGGGGTGGGAACACTGAAGCTTTCTTT. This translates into CASSVGGGNTEAFF.